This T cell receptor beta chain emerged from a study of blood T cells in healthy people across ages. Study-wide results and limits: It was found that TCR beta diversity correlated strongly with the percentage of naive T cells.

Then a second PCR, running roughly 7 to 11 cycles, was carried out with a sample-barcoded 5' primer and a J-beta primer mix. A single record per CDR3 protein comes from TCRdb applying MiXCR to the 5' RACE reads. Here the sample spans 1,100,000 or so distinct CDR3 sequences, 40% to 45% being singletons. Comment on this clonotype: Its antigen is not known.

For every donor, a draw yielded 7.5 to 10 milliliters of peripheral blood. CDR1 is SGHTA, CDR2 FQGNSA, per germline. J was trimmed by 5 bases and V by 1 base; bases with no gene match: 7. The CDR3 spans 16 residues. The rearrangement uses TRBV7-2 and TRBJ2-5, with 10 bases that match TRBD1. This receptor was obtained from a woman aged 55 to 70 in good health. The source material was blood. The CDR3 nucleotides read TGTGCCAGCAGCTTAGTCGGACAGGGGGGGAGGGAGACCCAGTACTTC. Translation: CASSLVGQGGRETQYF.